The 18 T cell receptor beta chains below come from one sample, sequenced in a study of cytomegalovirus exposure and HLA in healthy donors. 13 Jbeta primers and 60 Vbeta primers were used for the PCR. Sequenced by immunoSEQ multiplex PCR; TCRdb stores in-frame clones only, minus some. In the table there are more than 250,000 clones, around 90% of which are singletons. The sequenced sample was PBMCs. The receptors shown here come from a woman aged 18-29 years in good health and CMV-seronegative.

The V gene is TRBV29-1, the J gene TRBJ1-1, with a weak D call TRBD1 (6 bases). CDR3 length: 13 amino acids. Germline lookup yields CDR1 SQVTM and CDR2 ANQGSEA. Trimming left V 7 bases short and J 0 bases short, with 12 bases between. The CDR3 nucleotides are TGCAGCGCCGATAAGGGGGTGAACACTGAAGCTTTCTTT. It is translated as CSADKGVNTEAFF.

The genes are TRBV6-1 and TRBJ2-1; 13 nucleotides align to TRBD2. J lost 7 bases, V lost 4 bases, and 7 bases had no gene match. The CDR3 runs to 16 residues. CDR1 is MNHNS, CDR2 SASEGT, per germline. The DNA for the CDR3 is TGTGCCAGCAGTGTCACTAGCGGGGGGGCCGCAAATGAGCAGTTCTTC. Protein sequence: CASSVTSGGAANEQFF.

The chain combines TRBV28 with TRBJ2-2; D unresolved. Germline V CDR1 and CDR2: MDHEN, SYDVKM. The V and J ends lost 6 bases and 1 base respectively, with 6 bases between them. This CDR3 region has 13 residues. The CDR3 nucleotides read TGTGCCAGCAGGTGGCAGAACACCGGGGAGCTGTTTTTT. Its protein product is CASRWQNTGELFF.

V usage is TRBV27 and J usage is TRBJ2-3; 11 bases are shared with TRBD2. Germline V gene sequence: CDR1 MNHEY, CDR2 SMNVEV (reference sequence). Trimming removed 3 bases from V and 7 bases from J; junction bases left unmatched: 6. The CDR3 totals 15 residues. DNA of the CDR3: TGTGCCAGCAGTTTCGGTAGCGGGGGGGGTTATACGCAGTATTTT. This sequence encodes CASSFGSGGGYTQYF.

The rearrangement joins TRBV4-1 to TRBJ2-3, with TRBD2 as a possible D gene (5 bases). From germline, CDR1 is MGHRA and CDR2 YSYEKL. CDR3 length: 14 residues. The V end lost 0 bases, the J end lost 6 bases, and 10 bases lay between the germline ends. CDR3: CASSQDASGDTQYF. The CDR3 region has the DNA TGCGCCAGCAGCCAAGATGCCTCGGGGGATACGCAGTATTTT.

A note on this clone: Germline is not matched at one junction end, which may reflect a read error. V is TRBV5-4 and J is TRBJ2-6, with D perhaps matching TRBD1 (6 bases). CDR1 and CDR2 from the germline V gene are SGHNT and YYREEE (reference sequence). CDR3 size: 15 residues. The CDR3: CASSLDNRPGQSRIF. For the CDR3, the DNA is TGTGCCAGCAGCTTGGACAACCGCCCTGGACAGTCAAGAATTTTC.

Concerning this clone: A junction boundary mismatches the germline segment, possibly from a read error. The V and J genes are TRBV6-4 and TRBJ2-3, with 11 bases fitting TRBD2. CDR1 MRHNA and CDR2 SNTAGT come from the germline V gene. This CDR3 spans 15 amino acids. In DNA form, the CDR3 reads TGTGCCGGCAGTGATAGCGGGGGGGCCACAGATACGCAGTATTTT. It is translated as CAGSDSGGATDTQYF.

The chain is built from TRBV7-2 and TRBJ2-1, with D maybe TRBD2 (6 bases). Germline V gene lookup returns CDR1 SGHTA and CDR2 FQGNSA. The CDR3 has 14 amino acids. V lost 2 bases to trimming and J lost 4 bases, with 9 bases between them. CDR3 sequence reads: CASSLILAYNEQFF. The DNA of the CDR3 is TGTGCCAGCAGCTTAATCCTAGCGTACAATGAGCAGTTCTTC.

The genes are TRBV9 and TRBJ2-7, with 7 bases lining up with TRBD2. CDR3 size: 15 residues. Germline CDR1 SGDLS, CDR2 YYNGEE. J was trimmed by 3 bases and V by 0 bases; bases with no gene match: 6. In DNA, the CDR3 is TGTGCCAGCAGCGTAGGTGGGGGGGACTACTACGAGCAGTACTTC. This encodes CASSVGGGDYYEQYF.

The chain links TRBV30 to TRBJ1-1; 9 nucleotides align to TRBD1. Germline assignment: CDR1 GTSNPN and CDR2 SVGIG (reference sequence). The CDR3 has 16 amino acids. J lost 1 base, V lost 1 base, and 7 bases had no gene match. The CDR3 coding sequence is TGTGCCTGGAGTGCCGGGACAGGGACAAAGAACACTGAAGCTTTCTTT. This encodes CAWSAGTGTKNTEAFF.

This chain joins TRBV5-1 and TRBJ2-7, with 7 nucleotides matching TRBD1. Germline V gene data show CDR1 as SGHRS and CDR2 as YFSETQ. The CDR3 loop spans 14 amino acids. Germline trimming cut 0 bases from V and 7 bases from J; bases unmatched to any gene: 7. CDR3 DNA: TGCGCCAGCAGCTTGGGCTGGGACAGTGGGGAGCAGTACTTC. Encoded protein: CASSLGWDSGEQYF.

This clone was counted once. V usage is TRBV19 and J usage is TRBJ1-2, with D possibly matching TRBD1 (5 bases). CDR3 length: 14 amino acids. V dropped 7 bases and J dropped 2 bases, with 14 bases sitting between them. CDR1 is LNHDA and CDR2 is SQIVND in the germline V gene (reference sequence). The chain's CDR3 is CASTAQAGNYGYTF. As DNA, the CDR3 is TGTGCCAGTACCGCCCAGGCAGGGAACTATGGCTACACCTTC.

The V gene is TRBV10-3, the J gene TRBJ1-5; tentative D call: TRBD1 (6 bases). V lost 5 bases and J lost 3, with 11 bases in between. In germline, CDR1 is ENHRY, CDR2 SYGVKD. This CDR3 region has 14 residues. Here the CDR3 reads CAISSGQFNQPQHF. CDR3 bases: TGTGCCATCAGTTCCGGACAGTTCAATCAGCCCCAGCATTTT.

The V gene is TRBV7-8, the J gene TRBJ2-2, with 8 bases that match TRBD2. The CDR3 sequence is 17 residues long. The junction had 9 bases not matched to a gene; V was cut back by 2 bases and J by 4 bases. The V gene's germline CDR1 is SGHVS and CDR2 FQNEAQ. In nucleotides, the CDR3 is TGTGCCAGCAGCTTATTTCGCGGGGGGCCAACCACCGGGGAGCTGTTTTTT. This codes for CASSLFRGGPTTGELFF.

The chain combines TRBV5-1 with TRBJ2-1; 8 bases match TRBD2. With V trimmed by 6 bases and J by 7 bases, 6 bases remained unmatched. The CDR3 totals 13 residues. Germline V gene lookup returns CDR1 SGHRS and CDR2 YFSETQ. CDR3 sequence: CASTPGGGNEQFF. CDR3 in DNA: TGCGCCAGCACCCCGGGAGGGGGGAATGAGCAGTTCTTC. Combining the CDR3 with reference TRBV5-1 and TRBJ2-1 gives the whole variable domain KAGVTQTPRYLIKTRGQQVTLSCSPISGHRSVSWYQQTPGQGLQFLFEYFSETQRNKGNFPGRFSGRQFSNSRSEMNVSTLELGDSALYLCASTPGGGNEQFFGPGTRLTVL.

The chain employs TRBV27 and TRBJ1-6; weak D call: TRBD1 (5 bases). V shed 8 bases and J shed 10 bases, with 21 bases lying between them. The germline V gene has CDR1 MNHEY and CDR2 SMNVEV (reference sequence). CDR3 size: 15 residues. DNA of the CDR3: TGTGCCAGCGGTCCTGGTCGGGGGGTCCGATCACCCCTCCACTTT. Amino acids: CASGPGRGVRSPLHF.

This clone has a single count. The chain carries TRBV5-1 and TRBJ1-4; 7 bases are a match to TRBD1. Trimming removed 2 bases from V and 7 bases from J; junction bases left unmatched: 8. The CDR3 runs 15 residues. Germline CDR1 and CDR2: SGHRS and YFSETQ. DNA for the CDR3: TGCGCCAGCAGCTTACAGGGGAACAGGGGTGAAAAACTGTTTTTT. It codes for CASSLQGNRGEKLFF.

V usage is TRBV27 and J usage is TRBJ1-3; the D is unclear. Per the germline V gene, CDR1 is MNHEY and CDR2 is SMNVEV (reference sequence). This CDR3 contains 11 residues. V was clipped by 3 bases and J by 7 bases, with 4 bases between them. The CDR3 reads CASSFGNTIYF. In nucleotides, the CDR3 is TGTGCCAGCAGTTTTGGCAACACCATATATTTT.